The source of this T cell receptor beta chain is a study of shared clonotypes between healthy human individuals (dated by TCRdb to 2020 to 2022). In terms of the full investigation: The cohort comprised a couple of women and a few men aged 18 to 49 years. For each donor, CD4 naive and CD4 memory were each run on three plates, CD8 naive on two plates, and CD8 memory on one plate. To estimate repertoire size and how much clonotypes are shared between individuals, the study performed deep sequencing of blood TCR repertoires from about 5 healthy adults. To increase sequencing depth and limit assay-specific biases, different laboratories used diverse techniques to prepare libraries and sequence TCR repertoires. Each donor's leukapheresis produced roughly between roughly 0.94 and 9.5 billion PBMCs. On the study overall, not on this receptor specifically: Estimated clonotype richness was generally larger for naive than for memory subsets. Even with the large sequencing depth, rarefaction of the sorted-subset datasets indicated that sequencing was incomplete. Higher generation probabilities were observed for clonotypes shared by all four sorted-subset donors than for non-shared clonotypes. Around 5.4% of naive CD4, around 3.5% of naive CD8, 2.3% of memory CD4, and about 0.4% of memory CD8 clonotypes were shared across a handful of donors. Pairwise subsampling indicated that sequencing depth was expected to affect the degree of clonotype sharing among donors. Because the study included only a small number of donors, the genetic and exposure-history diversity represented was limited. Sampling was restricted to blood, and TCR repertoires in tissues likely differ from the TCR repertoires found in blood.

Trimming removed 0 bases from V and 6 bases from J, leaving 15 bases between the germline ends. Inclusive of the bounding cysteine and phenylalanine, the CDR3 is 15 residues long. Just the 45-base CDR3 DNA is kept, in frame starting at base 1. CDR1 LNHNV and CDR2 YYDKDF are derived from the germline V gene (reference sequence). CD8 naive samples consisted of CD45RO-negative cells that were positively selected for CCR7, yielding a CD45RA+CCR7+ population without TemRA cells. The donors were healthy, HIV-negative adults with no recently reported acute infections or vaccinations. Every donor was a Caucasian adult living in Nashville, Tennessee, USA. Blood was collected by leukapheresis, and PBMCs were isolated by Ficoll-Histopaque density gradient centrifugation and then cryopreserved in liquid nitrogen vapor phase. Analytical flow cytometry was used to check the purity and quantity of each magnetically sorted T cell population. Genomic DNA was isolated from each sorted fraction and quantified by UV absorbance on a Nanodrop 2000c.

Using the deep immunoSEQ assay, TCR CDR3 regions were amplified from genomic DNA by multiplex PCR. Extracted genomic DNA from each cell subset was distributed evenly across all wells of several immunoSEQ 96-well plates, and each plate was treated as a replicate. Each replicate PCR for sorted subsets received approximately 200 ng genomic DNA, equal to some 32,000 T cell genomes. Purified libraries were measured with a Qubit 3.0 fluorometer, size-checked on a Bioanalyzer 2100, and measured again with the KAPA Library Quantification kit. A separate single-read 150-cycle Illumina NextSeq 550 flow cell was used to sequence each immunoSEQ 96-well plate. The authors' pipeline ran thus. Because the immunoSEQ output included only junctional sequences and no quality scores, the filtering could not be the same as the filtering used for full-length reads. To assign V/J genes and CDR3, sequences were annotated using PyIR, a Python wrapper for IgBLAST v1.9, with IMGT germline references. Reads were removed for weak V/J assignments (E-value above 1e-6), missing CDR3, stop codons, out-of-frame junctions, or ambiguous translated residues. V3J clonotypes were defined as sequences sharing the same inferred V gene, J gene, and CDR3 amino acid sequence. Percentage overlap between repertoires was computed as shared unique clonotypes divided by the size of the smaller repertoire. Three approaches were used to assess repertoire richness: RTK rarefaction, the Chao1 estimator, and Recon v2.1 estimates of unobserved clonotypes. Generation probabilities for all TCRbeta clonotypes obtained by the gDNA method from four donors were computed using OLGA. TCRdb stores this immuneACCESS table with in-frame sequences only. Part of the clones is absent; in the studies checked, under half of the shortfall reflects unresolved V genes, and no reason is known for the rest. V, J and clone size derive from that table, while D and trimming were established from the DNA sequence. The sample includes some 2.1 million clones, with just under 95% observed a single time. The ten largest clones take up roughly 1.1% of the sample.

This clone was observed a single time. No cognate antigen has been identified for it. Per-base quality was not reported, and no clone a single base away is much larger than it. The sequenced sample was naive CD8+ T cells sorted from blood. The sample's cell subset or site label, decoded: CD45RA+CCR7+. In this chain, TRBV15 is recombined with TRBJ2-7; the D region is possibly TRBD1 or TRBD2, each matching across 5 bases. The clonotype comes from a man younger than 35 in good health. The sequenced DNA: TGTGCCACCAGCAGAGAGGGACGGGAAGGGCTCGAGCAGTACTTC. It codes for CATSREGREGLEQYF.